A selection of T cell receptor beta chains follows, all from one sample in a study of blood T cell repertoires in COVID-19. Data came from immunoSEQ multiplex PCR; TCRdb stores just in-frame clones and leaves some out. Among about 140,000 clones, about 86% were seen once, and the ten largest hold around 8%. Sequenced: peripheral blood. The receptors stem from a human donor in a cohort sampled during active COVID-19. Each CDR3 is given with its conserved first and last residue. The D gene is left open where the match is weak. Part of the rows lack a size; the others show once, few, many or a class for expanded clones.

cdr3_aa: CAISTGQGNTGELFF
cdr3_nt: TGTGCCATCAGCACTGGACAGGGGAACACCGGGGAGCTGTTTTTT
d_call: TRBD1
v_call: TRBV10-3
clone_size: .
j_call: TRBJ2-2

cdr3_aa: CASSFLRRGALRLEQFF
cdr3_nt: TGTGCCAGCAGCTTCCTCCGGCGGGGGGCCTTAAGATTAGAGCAGTTCTTC
d_call: TRBD2
v_call: TRBV11-2
clone_size: .
j_call: TRBJ2-1

cdr3_aa: CSIRRTFEQFF
cdr3_nt: TGCAGCATCCGACGGACATTTGAGCAGTTCTTC
d_call: .
v_call: TRBV29-1
clone_size: .
j_call: TRBJ2-1

cdr3_aa: CASSLLLNNEQFF
cdr3_nt: TGTGCCAGCAGTTTACTACTGAACAATGAGCAGTTCTTC
d_call: .
v_call: TRBV12-3/TRBV12-4
clone_size: .
j_call: TRBJ2-1

cdr3_aa: CASRRQLNMNTEAFF
cdr3_nt: TGTGCCAGCAGAAGACAGCTTAATATGAACACTGAAGCTTTCTTT
d_call: .
v_call: TRBV28
clone_size: .
j_call: TRBJ1-1

cdr3_aa: CASGRESTEAFF
cdr3_nt: TGCGCCAGCGGGCGGGAGAGCACTGAAGCTTTCTTT
d_call: .
v_call: TRBV5-1
clone_size: .
j_call: TRBJ1-1

cdr3_aa: CASSPRDRASDEQYF
cdr3_nt: TGTGCCAGCAGCCCCCGGGACAGGGCTAGCGACGAGCAGTACTTC
d_call: TRBD1
v_call: TRBV3-1/TRBV3-2
clone_size: .
j_call: TRBJ2-7

cdr3_aa: CASIKGEVGQPQHF
cdr3_nt: TGTGCCAGCATCAAGGGGGAAGTAGGACAGCCCCAGCATTTT
d_call: .
v_call: TRBV6-1
clone_size: .
j_call: TRBJ1-5

cdr3_aa: CASSSFFGGRTTDTQYF
cdr3_nt: TGTGCCAGCAGTTCTTTCTTCGGGGGGAGAACCACAGATACGCAGTATTTT
d_call: TRBD2
v_call: TRBV6-2/TRBV6-3
clone_size: few
j_call: TRBJ2-3

cdr3_aa: CASSFNPILQGNTEAFF
cdr3_nt: TGTGCCAGCAGCTTCAACCCGATCCTCCAGGGGAACACTGAAGCTTTCTTT
d_call: .
v_call: TRBV11-2
clone_size: once
j_call: TRBJ1-1

cdr3_aa: CASSTQGIEKLFF
cdr3_nt: TGTGCCAGCAGTACACAGGGTATTGAAAAACTGTTTTTT
d_call: .
v_call: TRBV5-4
clone_size: .
j_call: TRBJ1-4

cdr3_aa: CASNPRDQPQHF
cdr3_nt: TGTGCCAGCAATCCGAGAGATCAGCCCCAGCATTTT
d_call: .
v_call: TRBV21-1
clone_size: .
j_call: TRBJ1-5

cdr3_aa: CASRLGQIHGYTF
cdr3_nt: TGTGCCAGCAGGCTGGGACAGATTCATGGCTACACCTTC
d_call: TRBD1
v_call: TRBV12-3/TRBV12-4
clone_size: .
j_call: TRBJ1-2

cdr3_aa: CASSRDRATEKLFF
cdr3_nt: TGCGCCAGCAGCAGGGACAGGGCGACCGAAAAACTGTTTTTT
d_call: TRBD1
v_call: TRBV5-1
clone_size: .
j_call: TRBJ1-4

cdr3_aa: CAIRGFSGNTIYF
cdr3_nt: TGTGCCATTAGGGGGTTCTCTGGAAACACCATATATTTT
d_call: .
v_call: TRBV7-9
clone_size: .
j_call: TRBJ1-3

cdr3_aa: CASSKRTSGRETQYF
cdr3_nt: TGTGCCAGCAGCAAACGGACTAGCGGCAGGGAGACCCAGTACTTC
d_call: TRBD2
v_call: TRBV13
clone_size: .
j_call: TRBJ2-5

cdr3_aa: CASSPKSGTARSGNTIYF
cdr3_nt: TGTGCCAGCTCACCAAAATCAGGGACAGCCCGCTCTGGAAACACCATATATTTT
d_call: TRBD1
v_call: TRBV18
clone_size: .
j_call: TRBJ1-3

cdr3_aa: CASSLSDRESTGELFF
cdr3_nt: TGCGCCAGCAGCTTGTCGGACAGGGAAAGCACCGGGGAGCTGTTTTTT
d_call: TRBD1
v_call: TRBV5-1
clone_size: .
j_call: TRBJ2-2

cdr3_aa: CASTLARNTEAFF
cdr3_nt: TGTGCCAGCACGCTAGCCCGGAACACTGAAGCTTTCTTT
d_call: .
v_call: TRBV7-3
clone_size: once
j_call: TRBJ1-1

cdr3_aa: CASSSPGGGETQYF
cdr3_nt: TGTGCCAGCAGCAGTCCGGGCGGAGGAGAGACCCAGTACTTC
d_call: .
v_call: TRBV6-6
clone_size: .
j_call: TRBJ2-5

cdr3_aa: CASSDIGTSLIAADTQYF
cdr3_nt: TGTGCCAGCAGCGACATCGGGACTAGCCTCATCGCCGCAGATACGCAGTATTTT
d_call: TRBD2
v_call: TRBV2
clone_size: .
j_call: TRBJ2-3

cdr3_aa: CASSPTGRNTIYF
cdr3_nt: TGTGCCAGCAGCCCTACAGGGAGAAACACCATATATTTT
d_call: .
v_call: TRBV14
clone_size: .
j_call: TRBJ1-3

cdr3_aa: CASSLGHANEKLFF
cdr3_nt: TGCGCCAGCAGCTTGGGGCATGCTAATGAAAAACTGTTTTTT
d_call: .
v_call: TRBV5-1
clone_size: .
j_call: TRBJ1-4

cdr3_aa: CASTPRTGMEETQYF
cdr3_nt: TGTGCCAGTACCCCACGGACAGGAATGGAAGAGACCCAGTACTTC
d_call: TRBD1
v_call: TRBV19
clone_size: .
j_call: TRBJ2-5

cdr3_aa: CASRLDFYGYTF
cdr3_nt: TGCGCCAGCAGACTGGACTTCTATGGCTACACCTTC
d_call: .
v_call: TRBV5-1
clone_size: .
j_call: TRBJ1-2

cdr3_aa: CASTKITSRDSYNEQFF
cdr3_nt: TGTGCCAGTACCAAGATTACCAGCAGGGACAGCTACAATGAGCAGTTCTTC
d_call: TRBD1
v_call: TRBV19
clone_size: .
j_call: TRBJ2-1

cdr3_aa: CASSLHRGLAGVGETQYF
cdr3_nt: TGTGCCAGCAGCCTCCACCGGGGACTAGCGGGGGTGGGGGAGACCCAGTACTTC
d_call: TRBD2
v_call: TRBV7-2
clone_size: .
j_call: TRBJ2-5

cdr3_aa: CATKQAVNSPLHF
cdr3_nt: TGTGCCACGAAACAGGCTGTAAATTCACCCCTCCACTTT
d_call: .
v_call: TRBV6-1
clone_size: .
j_call: TRBJ1-6

cdr3_aa: CASSFGQFVDEQYF
cdr3_nt: TGTGCCAGCAGCTTCGGACAGTTTGTGGACGAGCAGTACTTC
d_call: .
v_call: TRBV5-8
clone_size: many
j_call: TRBJ2-7

cdr3_aa: CASSQPGGDRGHF
cdr3_nt: TGTGCCAGCAGCCAACCTGGGGGGGACAGGGGGCATTTT
d_call: TRBD1
v_call: TRBV6-5
clone_size: .
j_call: TRBJ1-5

cdr3_aa: CASSITGAGQPQHF
cdr3_nt: TGTGCCAGTAGTATTACAGGTGCTGGTCAGCCCCAGCATTTT
d_call: .
v_call: TRBV19
clone_size: .
j_call: TRBJ1-5

cdr3_aa: CASSMSRAQETQYF
cdr3_nt: TGTGCCAGTAGTATGTCCAGGGCCCAAGAGACCCAGTACTTC
d_call: .
v_call: TRBV19
clone_size: .
j_call: TRBJ2-5

cdr3_aa: CASSRERNSPLHF
cdr3_nt: TGTGCCAGCAGCCGGGAGCGTAATTCACCCCTCCACTTT
d_call: .
v_call: TRBV3-1/TRBV3-2
clone_size: .
j_call: TRBJ1-6